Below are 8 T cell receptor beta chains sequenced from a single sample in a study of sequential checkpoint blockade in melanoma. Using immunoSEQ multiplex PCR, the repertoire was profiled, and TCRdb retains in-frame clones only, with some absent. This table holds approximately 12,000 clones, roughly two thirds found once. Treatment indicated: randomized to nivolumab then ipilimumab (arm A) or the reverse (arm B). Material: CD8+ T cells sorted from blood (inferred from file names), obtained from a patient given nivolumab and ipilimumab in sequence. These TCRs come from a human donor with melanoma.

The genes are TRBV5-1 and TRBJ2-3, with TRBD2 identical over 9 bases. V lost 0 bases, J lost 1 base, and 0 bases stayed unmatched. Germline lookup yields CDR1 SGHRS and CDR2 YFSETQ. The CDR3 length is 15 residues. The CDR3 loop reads CASSLGLAGTDTQYF. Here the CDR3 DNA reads TGCGCCAGCAGCTTGGGACTAGCGGGCACAGATACGCAGTATTTT. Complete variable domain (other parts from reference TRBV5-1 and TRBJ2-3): KAGVTQTPRYLIKTRGQQVTLSCSPISGHRSVSWYQQTPGQGLQFLFEYFSETQRNKGNFPGRFSGRQFSNSRSEMNVSTLELGDSALYLCASSLGLAGTDTQYFGPGTRLTVL.

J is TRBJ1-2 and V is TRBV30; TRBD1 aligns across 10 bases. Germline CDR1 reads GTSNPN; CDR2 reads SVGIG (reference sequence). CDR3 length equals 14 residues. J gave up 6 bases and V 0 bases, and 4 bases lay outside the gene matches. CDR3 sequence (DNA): TGTGCCTGGAGTGTATCCGGGACAGGGGATGGCTACACCTTC. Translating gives CAWSVSGTGDGYTF.

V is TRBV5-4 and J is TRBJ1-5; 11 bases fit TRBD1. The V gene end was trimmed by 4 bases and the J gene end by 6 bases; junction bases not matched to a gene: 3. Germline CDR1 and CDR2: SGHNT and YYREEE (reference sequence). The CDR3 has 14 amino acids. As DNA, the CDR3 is TGTGCCAGCAGCCAGGACAGGGGGCTTCAGCCCCAGCATTTT. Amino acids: CASSQDRGLQPQHF. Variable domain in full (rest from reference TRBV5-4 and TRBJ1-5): ETGVTQSPTHLIKTRGQQVTLRCSSQSGHNTVSWYQQALGQGPQFIFQYYREEENGRGNFPPRFSGLQFPNYSSELNVNALELDDSALYLCASSQDRGLQPQHFGDGTRLSIL.

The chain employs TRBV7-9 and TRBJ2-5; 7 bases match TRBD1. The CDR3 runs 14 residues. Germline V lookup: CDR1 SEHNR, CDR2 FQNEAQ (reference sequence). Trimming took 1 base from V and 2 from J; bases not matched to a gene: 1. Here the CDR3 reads CASSLGGQQETQYF. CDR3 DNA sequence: TGTGCCAGCAGCTTAGGGGGACAGCAAGAGACCCAGTACTTC.

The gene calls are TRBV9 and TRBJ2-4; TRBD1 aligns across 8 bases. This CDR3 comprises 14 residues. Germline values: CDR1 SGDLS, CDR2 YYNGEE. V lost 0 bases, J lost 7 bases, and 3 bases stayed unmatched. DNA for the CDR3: TGTGCCAGCAGCGTAGCAGGGGGCAGGAACATTCAGTACTTC. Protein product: CASSVAGGRNIQYF.

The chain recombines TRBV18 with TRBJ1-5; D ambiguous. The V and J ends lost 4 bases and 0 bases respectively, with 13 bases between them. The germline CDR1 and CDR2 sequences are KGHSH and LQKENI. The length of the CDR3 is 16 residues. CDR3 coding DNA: TGTGCCAGCTCACTCGGACGGGAGTATAGCAATCAGCCCCAGCATTTT. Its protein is CASSLGREYSNQPQHF.

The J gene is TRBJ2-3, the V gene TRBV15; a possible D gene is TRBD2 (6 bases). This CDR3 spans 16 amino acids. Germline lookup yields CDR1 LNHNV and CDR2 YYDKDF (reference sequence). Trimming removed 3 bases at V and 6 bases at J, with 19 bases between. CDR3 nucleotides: TGTGCCACCAGCAGTACGGGAGTCGGGGAGATGGATACGCAGTATTTT. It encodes CATSSTGVGEMDTQYF.

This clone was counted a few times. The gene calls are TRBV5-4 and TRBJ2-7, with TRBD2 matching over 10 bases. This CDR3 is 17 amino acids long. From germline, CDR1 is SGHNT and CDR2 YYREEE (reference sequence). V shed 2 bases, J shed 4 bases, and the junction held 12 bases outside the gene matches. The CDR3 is CASSFEQSGGAGYEQYF. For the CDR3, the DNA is TGTGCCAGCAGCTTTGAGCAAAGCGGGGGGGCGGGATACGAGCAGTACTTC.